This is a list of T cell receptor beta chains from one sample in a study of CD8 T cells in ankylosing spondylitis. TCRdb analysed the 5' RACE reads with MiXCR anew, one entry per CDR3 protein. This sample carries hundreds of thousands of distinct CDR3 sequences, about 11% of them seen once, and the ten largest clones take roughly 0.51%. Material for sequencing was blood, either unsorted or a sorted T cell fraction (not recorded which). Receptors were obtained from a male donor with ankylosing spondylitis. CDR3s include the opening cysteine and the closing phenylalanine or tryptophan. Clone size is not always given. Where it is, it says once, few, many or a class for expanded clones.

clone_size	j_call	v_call	cdr3_aa
NA	TRBJ2-1	TRBV11-1	CASSERATYNEQFF
NA	TRBJ1-2	TRBV7-9	CASSLVTGVRGYGYTF
NA	TRBJ2-7	TRBV7-2	CASSSQTGGYEQYF
few	TRBJ2-2	TRBV11-3	CASRQGTGEIGELFF
NA	TRBJ1-4	TRBV20-1	CSATTGGTYNEKLFF
few	TRBJ2-3	TRBV7-9	CASSLSLKDTQYF
many	TRBJ2-3	TRBV7-2	CASSLPFTDTQYF
NA	TRBJ2-3	TRBV24-1	CATSDRGSADTQYF
few	TRBJ1-2	TRBV4-2	CASRPHRGLQYGYTF
many	TRBJ1-1	TRBV7-9	CASSLRTGQENTEAFF
many	TRBJ1-1	TRBV4-3	CASSQDNTEAFF
few	TRBJ2-1	TRBV5-6	CASSLDPSHQFF
NA	TRBJ2-7	TRBV6-1	CASSTTGKKLYEQYF
NA	TRBJ2-7	TRBV20-1	CSASSRPRYEQYF
few	TRBJ2-5	TRBV4-2	CASSSRDRQETQYF
few	TRBJ1-2	TRBV5-1	CASTKTGTNGYTF
few	TRBJ1-2	TRBV7-2	CASSPVRGGYGYTF
few	TRBJ2-5	TRBV20-1	CSARRRRIQETQYF
NA	TRBJ2-3	TRBV7-2	CASSRRTGTDTDTQYF
few	TRBJ1-1	TRBV5-1	CASSDGQPMNTEAFF
NA	TRBJ2-3	TRBV7-9	CASSSHRYSTDTQYF
NA	TRBJ2-1	TRBV6-1	CAGRPIRFQYNEQFF